This is a list of T cell receptor beta chains from one sample in a study of blood T cell repertoires in COVID-19. Profiling relied on immunoSEQ multiplex PCR, and the TCRdb table lists in-frame clones only, not all of them. The data contain 65,000 to 90,000 clones, roughly 80% of them seen just once; the ten biggest clones take up approximately 27%. Sequencing input: peripheral blood. The source of these receptors is a human donor in a cohort sampled during active COVID-19. Both conserved end residues are part of each CDR3. The order of the fields is D gene, clone size, J gene, V gene, CDR3 DNA, CDR3 protein. The D gene is left open where the match is weak. Clone size appears in some rows only: once, few, many, or a class for an expanded clone.

d_call: .; clone_size: .; j_call: TRBJ1-6; v_call: TRBV6-5; cdr3_nt: TGTGCCAGCACTGCACAGGGAGTTAATTCACCCCTCCACTTT; cdr3_aa: CASTAQGVNSPLHF
d_call: .; clone_size: .; j_call: TRBJ1-1; v_call: TRBV4-1; cdr3_nt: TGCGCCAGCAGCCCACTGGTGGCTAGGAACACTGAAGCTTTCTTT; cdr3_aa: CASSPLVARNTEAFF
d_call: TRBD2; clone_size: .; j_call: TRBJ2-3; v_call: TRBV4-1; cdr3_nt: TGCGCCAGCAGCCAAGATGGGGGCGGGGGGGCAACAGATACGCAGTATTTT; cdr3_aa: CASSQDGGGGATDTQYF
d_call: .; clone_size: once; j_call: TRBJ2-4; v_call: TRBV3-1/TRBV3-2; cdr3_nt: TGTGCCAGCAGCCTTGGGCCCCGCCGGCCTATTCAGTACTTC; cdr3_aa: CASSLGPRRPIQYF
d_call: .; clone_size: .; j_call: TRBJ1-5; v_call: TRBV2; cdr3_nt: TGTGCCAGCAATCCTGCCGGTAGCAATCAGCCCCAGCATTTT; cdr3_aa: CASNPAGSNQPQHF
d_call: .; clone_size: .; j_call: TRBJ2-7; v_call: TRBV6-5; cdr3_nt: TGTGCCAGCAGTTACTCCAGGGGCTACGAGCAGTACTTC; cdr3_aa: CASSYSRGYEQYF
d_call: TRBD1; clone_size: .; j_call: TRBJ2-2; v_call: TRBV7-9; cdr3_nt: TGTGCCAGCAGCTTAAGACAGGGACGGACCGGGGAGCTGTTTTTT; cdr3_aa: CASSLRQGRTGELFF
d_call: TRBD2; clone_size: .; j_call: TRBJ2-5; v_call: TRBV4-1; cdr3_nt: TGCGCCAGCAGCCAAGATACTAGCGGGGGGATGAAGACCCAGTACTTC; cdr3_aa: CASSQDTSGGMKTQYF
d_call: TRBD1; clone_size: once; j_call: TRBJ2-5; v_call: TRBV7-3; cdr3_nt: TGTGCCAGCAGCGCAACGGGCCGGGACAGGCAAGAGACCCAGTACTTC; cdr3_aa: CASSATGRDRQETQYF
d_call: TRBD1; clone_size: few; j_call: TRBJ1-1; v_call: TRBV4-3; cdr3_nt: TGCGCCAGCAGCCAAGATTTGCGACAGGGAGGCACTGAAGCTTTCTTT; cdr3_aa: CASSQDLRQGGTEAFF
d_call: .; clone_size: .; j_call: TRBJ2-3; v_call: TRBV4-3; cdr3_nt: TGCGCCAGCAGCCAAGCCGGATGGGACTTTGGGGCGGGAGATACGCAGTATTTT; cdr3_aa: CASSQAGWDFGAGDTQYF
d_call: .; clone_size: .; j_call: TRBJ2-2; v_call: TRBV6-5; cdr3_nt: TGTGCCAGCAGTTACCCGGTAACCGGGGAGCTGTTTTTT; cdr3_aa: CASSYPVTGELFF
d_call: TRBD1; clone_size: .; j_call: TRBJ1-2; v_call: TRBV10-3; cdr3_nt: TGTGCCATCATAGACGACAGGGTGAATGGCTACACCTTC; cdr3_aa: CAIIDDRVNGYTF
d_call: TRBD1; clone_size: .; j_call: TRBJ2-1; v_call: TRBV5-1; cdr3_nt: TGCGCCAGCCGGAGACAGGGGGCGCAGAATGAGCAGTTCTTC; cdr3_aa: CASRRQGAQNEQFF
d_call: .; clone_size: .; j_call: TRBJ1-6; v_call: TRBV9; cdr3_nt: TGTGCCAGCAGCGTAGCTGGAGACTATAATTCACCCCTCCACTTT; cdr3_aa: CASSVAGDYNSPLHF
d_call: .; clone_size: .; j_call: TRBJ2-5; v_call: TRBV3-1/TRBV3-2; cdr3_nt: TGTGCCAGCAGCCAAGGTCGAGCCCGACAGGACCTAGAGACCCAGTACTTC; cdr3_aa: CASSQGRARQDLETQYF
d_call: .; clone_size: once; j_call: TRBJ2-1; v_call: TRBV11-1; cdr3_nt: TGTGCCAGCAGCTCTATAGGGGATGAGCAGTTCTTC; cdr3_aa: CASSSIGDEQFF
d_call: TRBD1; clone_size: .; j_call: TRBJ1-2; v_call: TRBV2; cdr3_nt: TGTGCCAGCTGGGATAGAGACAGGGGACAGTATGGCTACACCTTC; cdr3_aa: CASWDRDRGQYGYTF
d_call: .; clone_size: .; j_call: TRBJ2-6; v_call: TRBV11-3; cdr3_nt: TGTGCCAGCAGCTTAGCTAGACCTGGGGCCAACGTCCTGACTTTC; cdr3_aa: CASSLARPGANVLTF
d_call: TRBD1; clone_size: few; j_call: TRBJ1-6; v_call: TRBV27; cdr3_nt: TGTGCCAGCAGTTTAATCCCGGGGACAGGGGCAAGGACACCCCTCCACTTT; cdr3_aa: CASSLIPGTGARTPLHF
d_call: TRBD1; clone_size: .; j_call: TRBJ1-2; v_call: TRBV18; cdr3_nt: TGTGCCAGCTCACCTGGGACAGGACCCTATGGCTACACCTTC; cdr3_aa: CASSPGTGPYGYTF
d_call: .; clone_size: .; j_call: TRBJ1-1; v_call: TRBV19; cdr3_nt: TGTGCCAGTAGGAGGATTCCTGCTGAAGCTTTCTTT; cdr3_aa: CASRRIPAEAFF
d_call: TRBD2; clone_size: once; j_call: TRBJ2-1; v_call: TRBV3-1/TRBV3-2; cdr3_nt: TGTGCCAGCAGCCAAGATCCAGCGGGGATGATCTGGCCGAAGGTCGAGCAGTTCTTC; cdr3_aa: CASSQDPAGMIWPKVEQFF
d_call: .; clone_size: .; j_call: TRBJ2-1; v_call: TRBV6-1; cdr3_nt: TGTGCCAGCAGTGAAGACGGCAGGGGCTGGGGTGAGCAGTTCTTC; cdr3_aa: CASSEDGRGWGEQFF
d_call: TRBD1; clone_size: .; j_call: TRBJ1-5; v_call: TRBV10-3; cdr3_nt: TGTGCCATCAGTGAGTTGCAGGGGGATCAGCCCCAGCATTTT; cdr3_aa: CAISELQGDQPQHF
d_call: TRBD1; clone_size: .; j_call: TRBJ2-7; v_call: TRBV7-9; cdr3_nt: TGTGCCAGCAGCTTAGGGACAGGGGGCGAGCAGTACTTC; cdr3_aa: CASSLGTGGEQYF
d_call: .; clone_size: .; j_call: TRBJ2-3; v_call: TRBV4-1; cdr3_nt: TGCGCCAGCAGCCGATACAGAAGCACAGATACGCAGTATTTT; cdr3_aa: CASSRYRSTDTQYF
d_call: .; clone_size: .; j_call: TRBJ2-7; v_call: TRBV10-3; cdr3_nt: TGTGCCATCAGGAGACAGGACTCCTACGAGCAGTACTTC; cdr3_aa: CAIRRQDSYEQYF
d_call: .; clone_size: .; j_call: TRBJ2-1; v_call: TRBV11-3; cdr3_nt: TGTGCCAGCAAAGGGCAGGGTGGCGATGAGCAGTTCTTC; cdr3_aa: CASKGQGGDEQFF
d_call: TRBD1; clone_size: .; j_call: TRBJ2-7; v_call: TRBV7-6; cdr3_nt: TGTGCCAGCAGACAGGGGGCTGACTACGAGCAGTACTTC; cdr3_aa: CASRQGADYEQYF
d_call: .; clone_size: .; j_call: TRBJ2-5; v_call: TRBV11-3; cdr3_nt: TGTGCCAGCAGCTTAGCGCGGGAACAAGAGACCCAGTACTTC; cdr3_aa: CASSLAREQETQYF
d_call: TRBD1; clone_size: once; j_call: TRBJ2-3; v_call: TRBV7-9; cdr3_nt: TGTGCCAGCAGCCCCGACAGGGGGCTTGATACGCAGTATTTT; cdr3_aa: CASSPDRGLDTQYF
d_call: .; clone_size: .; j_call: TRBJ1-3; v_call: TRBV9; cdr3_nt: TGTGCCAGCAGCGTAGGAGGCAGGGCGGACACCATATATTTT; cdr3_aa: CASSVGGRADTIYF
d_call: TRBD1; clone_size: .; j_call: TRBJ2-2; v_call: TRBV5-1; cdr3_nt: TGCGCCAGCAGCTCAAGGACAGGGAACACCGGGGAGCTGTTTTTT; cdr3_aa: CASSSRTGNTGELFF
d_call: .; clone_size: .; j_call: TRBJ2-5; v_call: TRBV3-1/TRBV3-2; cdr3_nt: TGTGCCAGCAGCCAAATAGGAGGAACGGGGGAGACCCAGTACTTC; cdr3_aa: CASSQIGGTGETQYF
d_call: .; clone_size: .; j_call: TRBJ2-5; v_call: TRBV4-1; cdr3_nt: TGCGCCAGCAGCCAGAAACCGGGCCGCGGGGAGGAGACCCAGTACTTC; cdr3_aa: CASSQKPGRGEETQYF
d_call: .; clone_size: once; j_call: TRBJ2-3; v_call: TRBV9; cdr3_nt: TGTGCCAGCAGCGCCTCTAGCGCAGATACGCAGTATTTT; cdr3_aa: CASSASSADTQYF
d_call: .; clone_size: .; j_call: TRBJ1-1; v_call: TRBV19; cdr3_nt: TGTGCCAGTACGGGAGTCGCTGAAGCTTTCTTT; cdr3_aa: CASTGVAEAFF
d_call: TRBD2; clone_size: once; j_call: TRBJ2-5; v_call: TRBV10-1; cdr3_nt: TGCGCCAGCACCTATGTGGGGGGGGAGACCCAGTACTTC; cdr3_aa: CASTYVGGETQYF
d_call: .; clone_size: few; j_call: TRBJ2-7; v_call: TRBV14; cdr3_nt: TGTGCCAGCAGCCAAGCCGCGCTCCCATTCTACGAGCAGTACTTC; cdr3_aa: CASSQAALPFYEQYF
d_call: .; clone_size: .; j_call: TRBJ2-7; v_call: TRBV5-1; cdr3_nt: TGCGCCAGCGGAGTAGGGACTCCAAAGGACGAGCAGTACTTC; cdr3_aa: CASGVGTPKDEQYF
d_call: TRBD2; clone_size: .; j_call: TRBJ2-2; v_call: TRBV9; cdr3_nt: TGTGCCAGCAGCGTAGCAGCGGGGGTGACCGGGGAGCTGTTTTTT; cdr3_aa: CASSVAAGVTGELFF
d_call: .; clone_size: .; j_call: TRBJ1-2; v_call: TRBV9; cdr3_nt: TGTGCCAGCAGCGTAGCAGGCAGCCGATATGGCTACACCTTC; cdr3_aa: CASSVAGSRYGYTF
d_call: TRBD1; clone_size: .; j_call: TRBJ1-1; v_call: TRBV29-1; cdr3_nt: TGCAGCGTTGAGGGACAGAGCACTGAAGCTTTCTTT; cdr3_aa: CSVEGQSTEAFF
d_call: TRBD1; clone_size: .; j_call: TRBJ2-2; v_call: TRBV7-2; cdr3_nt: TGTGCCAGCAGCTCCTCCGGGACAGGGTCGACCGGGGAGCTGTTTTTT; cdr3_aa: CASSSSGTGSTGELFF
d_call: TRBD1; clone_size: .; j_call: TRBJ1-1; v_call: TRBV7-2; cdr3_nt: TGTGCCAGCAGCCCACACCACAGGGGGGAATTTATGAACACTGAAGCTTTCTTT; cdr3_aa: CASSPHHRGEFMNTEAFF
d_call: TRBD2; clone_size: .; j_call: TRBJ2-7; v_call: TRBV10-3; cdr3_nt: TGTGCCATCAGTGACCCTAGCGGGGGGCTCTCCTACGAGCAGTACTTC; cdr3_aa: CAISDPSGGLSYEQYF
d_call: .; clone_size: .; j_call: TRBJ2-3; v_call: TRBV5-6; cdr3_nt: TGTGCCAGCAGCTCCCCTCGTCATACGCAGTATTTT; cdr3_aa: CASSSPRHTQYF
d_call: .; clone_size: .; j_call: TRBJ1-3; v_call: TRBV24-1; cdr3_nt: TGTGCCACCAGCTCCTCTGGGGCCAGGCTGGGCCCAGGGACTGGAAACACCATATATTTT; cdr3_aa: CATSSSGARLGPGTGNTIYF
d_call: TRBD1; clone_size: .; j_call: TRBJ2-6; v_call: TRBV5-6; cdr3_nt: TGTGCCAGCAGTCACGGGACAGGGGGCTCTGGGGCCAACGTCCTGACTTTC; cdr3_aa: CASSHGTGGSGANVLTF
d_call: TRBD1; clone_size: .; j_call: TRBJ2-3; v_call: TRBV4-1; cdr3_nt: TGCGCCAGCAGCCAACACAGGACAGGGGGCACAGATACGCAGTATTTT; cdr3_aa: CASSQHRTGGTDTQYF
d_call: .; clone_size: .; j_call: TRBJ1-5; v_call: TRBV19; cdr3_nt: TGTGCCAGTATCCCTAGAAGGAGCCAGATAGATAGCAATCAGCCCCAGCATTTT; cdr3_aa: CASIPRRSQIDSNQPQHF
d_call: .; clone_size: few; j_call: TRBJ1-1; v_call: TRBV2; cdr3_nt: TGTGCCAGCAGACCCGACAGTAAGAACACTGAAGCTTTCTTT; cdr3_aa: CASRPDSKNTEAFF
d_call: TRBD2; clone_size: .; j_call: TRBJ2-1; v_call: TRBV9; cdr3_nt: TGTGCCAGCAGCGTAGAGCCAGCGGGGGGGCCCGCCGAACCCTACAATGAGCAGTTCTTC; cdr3_aa: CASSVEPAGGPAEPYNEQFF